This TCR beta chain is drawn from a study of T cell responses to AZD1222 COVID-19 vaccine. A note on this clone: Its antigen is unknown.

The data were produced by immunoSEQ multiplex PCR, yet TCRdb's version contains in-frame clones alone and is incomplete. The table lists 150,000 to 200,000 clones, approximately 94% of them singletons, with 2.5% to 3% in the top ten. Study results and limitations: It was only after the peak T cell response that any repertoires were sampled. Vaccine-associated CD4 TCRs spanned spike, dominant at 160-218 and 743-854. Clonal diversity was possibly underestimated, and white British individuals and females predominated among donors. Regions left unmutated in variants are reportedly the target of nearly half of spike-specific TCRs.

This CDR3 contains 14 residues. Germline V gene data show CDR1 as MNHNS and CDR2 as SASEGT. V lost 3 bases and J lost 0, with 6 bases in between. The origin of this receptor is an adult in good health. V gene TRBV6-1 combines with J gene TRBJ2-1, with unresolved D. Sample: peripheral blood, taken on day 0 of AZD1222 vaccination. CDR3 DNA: TGTGCCAGCAGTGACAGCACCTCCTACAATGAGCAGTTCTTC. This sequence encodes CASSDSTSYNEQFF.